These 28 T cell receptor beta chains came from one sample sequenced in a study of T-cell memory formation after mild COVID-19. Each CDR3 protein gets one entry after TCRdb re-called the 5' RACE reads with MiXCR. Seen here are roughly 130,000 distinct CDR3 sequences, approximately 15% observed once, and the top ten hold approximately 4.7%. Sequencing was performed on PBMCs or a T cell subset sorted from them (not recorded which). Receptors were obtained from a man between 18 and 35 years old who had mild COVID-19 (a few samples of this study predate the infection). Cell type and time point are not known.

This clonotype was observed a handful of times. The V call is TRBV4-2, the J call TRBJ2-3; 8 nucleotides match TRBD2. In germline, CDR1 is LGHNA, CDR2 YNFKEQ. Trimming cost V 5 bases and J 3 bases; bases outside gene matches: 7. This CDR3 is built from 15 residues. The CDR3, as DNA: TGTGCCAGCAGCGGAGGTAGCGGGAATACAGATACGCAGTATTTT. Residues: CASSGGSGNTDTQYF.

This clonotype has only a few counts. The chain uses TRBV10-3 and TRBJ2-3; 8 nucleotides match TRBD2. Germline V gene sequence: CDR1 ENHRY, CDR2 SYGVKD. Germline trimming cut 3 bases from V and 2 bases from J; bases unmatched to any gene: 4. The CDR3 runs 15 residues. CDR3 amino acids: CAISERRGVTDTQYF. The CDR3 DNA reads TGTGCCATCAGTGAAAGGCGGGGGGTCACAGATACGCAGTATTTT.

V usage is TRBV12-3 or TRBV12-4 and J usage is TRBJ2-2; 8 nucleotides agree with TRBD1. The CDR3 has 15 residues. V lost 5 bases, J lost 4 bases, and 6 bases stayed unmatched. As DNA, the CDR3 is TGTGCCAGCAGTCCGCAGGGGGCTCGCACCGGGGAGCTGTTTTTT. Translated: CASSPQGARTGELFF.

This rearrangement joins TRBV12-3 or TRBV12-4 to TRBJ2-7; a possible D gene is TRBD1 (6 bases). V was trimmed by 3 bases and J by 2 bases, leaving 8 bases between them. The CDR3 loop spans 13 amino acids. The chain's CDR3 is CASSFRGAYEQYV. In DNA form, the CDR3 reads TGTGCCAGCAGTTTCAGGGGAGCCTACGAGCAGTACGTC.

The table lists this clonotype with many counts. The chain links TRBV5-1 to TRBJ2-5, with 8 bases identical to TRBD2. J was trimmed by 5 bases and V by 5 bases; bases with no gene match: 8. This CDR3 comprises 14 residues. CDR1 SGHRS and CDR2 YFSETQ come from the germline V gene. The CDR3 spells CASSPGGRFETQYF. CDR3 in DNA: TGCGCCAGCAGTCCGGGGGGGCGCTTCGAGACCCAGTACTTC.

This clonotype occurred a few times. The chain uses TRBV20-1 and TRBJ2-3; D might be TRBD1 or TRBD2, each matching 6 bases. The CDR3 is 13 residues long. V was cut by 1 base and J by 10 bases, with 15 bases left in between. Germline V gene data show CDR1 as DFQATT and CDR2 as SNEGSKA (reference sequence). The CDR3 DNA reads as TGCAGTGCTAGAGTGGGGGGCAGCCTGGCGCAGTATTTT. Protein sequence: CSARVGGSLAQYF.

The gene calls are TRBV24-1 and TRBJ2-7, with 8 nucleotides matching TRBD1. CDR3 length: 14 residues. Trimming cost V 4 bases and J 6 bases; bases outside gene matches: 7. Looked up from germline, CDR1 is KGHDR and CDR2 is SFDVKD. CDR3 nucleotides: TGTGCCACCAGTGACCCGGACAGGGTCTCCGAGCAGTACGTC. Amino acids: CATSDPDRVSEQYV.

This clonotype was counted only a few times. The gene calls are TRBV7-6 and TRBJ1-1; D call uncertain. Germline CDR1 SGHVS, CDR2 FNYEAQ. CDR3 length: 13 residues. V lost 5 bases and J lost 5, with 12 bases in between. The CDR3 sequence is CASSHLWETEAFF. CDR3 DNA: TGTGCCAGCAGCCATTTATGGGAAACTGAAGCTTTCTTT.

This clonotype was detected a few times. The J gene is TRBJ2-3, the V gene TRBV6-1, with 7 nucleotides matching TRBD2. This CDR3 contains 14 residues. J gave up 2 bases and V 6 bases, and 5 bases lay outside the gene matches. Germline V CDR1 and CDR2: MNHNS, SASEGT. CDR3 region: CASRGLGLTDTQYF. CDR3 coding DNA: TGTGCCAGCAGAGGACTAGGGCTCACAGATACGCAGTATTTT.

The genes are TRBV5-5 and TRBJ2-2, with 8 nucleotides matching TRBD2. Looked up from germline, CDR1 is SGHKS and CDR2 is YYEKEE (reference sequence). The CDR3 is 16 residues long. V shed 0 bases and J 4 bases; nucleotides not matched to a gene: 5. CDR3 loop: CASSLEQREITGELFF. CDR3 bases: TGTGCCAGCAGCTTGGAACAGCGGGAGATCACCGGGGAGCTGTTTTTT.

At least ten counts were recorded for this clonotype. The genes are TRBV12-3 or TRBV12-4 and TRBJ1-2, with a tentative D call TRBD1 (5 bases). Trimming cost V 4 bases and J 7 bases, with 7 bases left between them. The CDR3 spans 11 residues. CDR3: CASSSGSGYTF. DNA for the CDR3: TGTGCCAGCAGTTCAGGGAGTGGCTACACCTTC.

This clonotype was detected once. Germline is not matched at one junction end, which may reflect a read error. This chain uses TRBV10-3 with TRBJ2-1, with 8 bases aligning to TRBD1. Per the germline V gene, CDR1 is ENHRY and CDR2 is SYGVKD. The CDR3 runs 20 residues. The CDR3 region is CAISAAKQGVGSGPYNEKFF. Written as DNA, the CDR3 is TGTGCCATCAGTGCTGCCAAACAGGGGGTCGGATCGGGCCCCTACAATGAGAAGTTCTTC.

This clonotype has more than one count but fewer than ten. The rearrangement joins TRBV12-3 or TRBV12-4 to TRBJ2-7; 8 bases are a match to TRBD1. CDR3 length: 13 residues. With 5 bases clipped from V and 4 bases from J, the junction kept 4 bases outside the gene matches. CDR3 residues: CASSPQGAYEQYF. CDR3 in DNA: TGTGCCAGCAGTCCCCAGGGGGCTTACGAGCAGTACTTC.

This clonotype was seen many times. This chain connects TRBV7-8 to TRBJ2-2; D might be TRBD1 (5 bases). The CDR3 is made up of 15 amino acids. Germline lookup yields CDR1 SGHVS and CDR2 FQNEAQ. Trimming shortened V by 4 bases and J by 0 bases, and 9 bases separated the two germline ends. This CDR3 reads CASSSRTTNTGELFF. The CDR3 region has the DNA TGTGCCAGCAGCTCGAGGACAACGAACACCGGGGAGCTGTTTTTT.

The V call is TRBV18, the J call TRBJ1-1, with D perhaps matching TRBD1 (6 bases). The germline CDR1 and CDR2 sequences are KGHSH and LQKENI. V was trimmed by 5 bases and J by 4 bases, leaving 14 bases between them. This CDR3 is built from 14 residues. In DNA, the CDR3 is TGTGCCAGCTCATCACTAGACAGGACCACTGAAGCTTTCTTT. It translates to CASSSLDRTTEAFF.

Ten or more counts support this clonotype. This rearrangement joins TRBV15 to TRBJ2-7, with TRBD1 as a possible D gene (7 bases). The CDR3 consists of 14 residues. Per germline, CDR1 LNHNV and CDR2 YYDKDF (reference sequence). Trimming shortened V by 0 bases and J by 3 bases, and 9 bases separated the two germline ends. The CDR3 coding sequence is TGTGCCACCAGCAGAGAGCAGGGGGGCTACGAGCAGTACTTC. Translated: CATSREQGGYEQYF.

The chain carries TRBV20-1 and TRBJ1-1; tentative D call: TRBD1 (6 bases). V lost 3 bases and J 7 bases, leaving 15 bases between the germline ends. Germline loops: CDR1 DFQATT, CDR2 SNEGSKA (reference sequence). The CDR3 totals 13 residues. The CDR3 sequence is CSARGARVGEAFF. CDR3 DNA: TGCAGTGCTAGGGGGGCCAGGGTCGGTGAAGCTTTCTTT.

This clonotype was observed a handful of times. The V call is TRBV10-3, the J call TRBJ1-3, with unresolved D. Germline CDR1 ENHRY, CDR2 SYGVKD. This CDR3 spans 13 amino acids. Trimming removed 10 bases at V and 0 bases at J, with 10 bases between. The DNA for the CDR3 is TGTGCCACGACGGCAGCCTCTGGAAACACCATATATTTT. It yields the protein CATTAASGNTIYF.

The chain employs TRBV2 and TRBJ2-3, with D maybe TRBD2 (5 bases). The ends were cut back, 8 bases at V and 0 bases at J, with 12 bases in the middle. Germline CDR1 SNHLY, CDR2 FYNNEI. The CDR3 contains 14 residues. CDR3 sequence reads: CASGADSSTDTQYF. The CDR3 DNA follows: TGTGCCAGCGGAGCGGATTCTAGCACAGATACGCAGTATTTT.

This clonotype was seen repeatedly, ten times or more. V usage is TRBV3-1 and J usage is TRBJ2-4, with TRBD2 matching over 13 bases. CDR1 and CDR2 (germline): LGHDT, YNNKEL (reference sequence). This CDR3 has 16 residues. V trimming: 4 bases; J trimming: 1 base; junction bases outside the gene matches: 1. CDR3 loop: CASSPTSGGAKNIQYF. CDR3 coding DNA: TGTGCCAGCAGCCCGACTAGCGGGGGGGCCAAAAACATTCAGTACTTC.

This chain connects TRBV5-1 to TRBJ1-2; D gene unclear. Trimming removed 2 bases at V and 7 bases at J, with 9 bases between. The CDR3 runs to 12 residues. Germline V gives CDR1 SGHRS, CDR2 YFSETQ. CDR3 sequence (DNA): TGCGCCAGCAGCTTTGGGATCGCTGGCTACACCTTC. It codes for CASSFGIAGYTF.

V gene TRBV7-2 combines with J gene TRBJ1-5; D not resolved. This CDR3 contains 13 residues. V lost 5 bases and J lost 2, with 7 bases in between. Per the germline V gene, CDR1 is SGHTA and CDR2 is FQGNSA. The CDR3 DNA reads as TGTGCCAGCAGCCAATCCCGCAATCAGCCCCAGCATTTT. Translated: CASSQSRNQPQHF.

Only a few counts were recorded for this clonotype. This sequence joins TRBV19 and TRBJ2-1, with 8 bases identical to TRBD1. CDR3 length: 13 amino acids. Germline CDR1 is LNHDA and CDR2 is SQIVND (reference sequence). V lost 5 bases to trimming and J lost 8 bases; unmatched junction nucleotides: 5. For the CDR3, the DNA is TGTGCCAGTAGTCCTCCAGGGGGCGATGAGCAGTTCTTC. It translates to CASSPPGGDEQFF.

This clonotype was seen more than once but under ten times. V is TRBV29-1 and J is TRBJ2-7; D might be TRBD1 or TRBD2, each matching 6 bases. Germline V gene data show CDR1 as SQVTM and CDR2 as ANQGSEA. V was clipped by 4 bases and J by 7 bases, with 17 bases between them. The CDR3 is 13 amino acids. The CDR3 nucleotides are TGCAGCGTTGGGAACAATTTAGGGGGGGAGCAGTACTTC. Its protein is CSVGNNLGGEQYF.

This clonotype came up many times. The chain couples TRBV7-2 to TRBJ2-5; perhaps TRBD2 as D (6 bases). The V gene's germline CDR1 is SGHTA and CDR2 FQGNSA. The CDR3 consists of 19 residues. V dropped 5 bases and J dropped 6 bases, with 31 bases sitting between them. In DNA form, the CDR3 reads TGTGCCAGCAGCCTAAACCGGGGAGCTTCGTATCCGGGGGACCAGACCCAGTACTTC. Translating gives CASSLNRGASYPGDQTQYF.

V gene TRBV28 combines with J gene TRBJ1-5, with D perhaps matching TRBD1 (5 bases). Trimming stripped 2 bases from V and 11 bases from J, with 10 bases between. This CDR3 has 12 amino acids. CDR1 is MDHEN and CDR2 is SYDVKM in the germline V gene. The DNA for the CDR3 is TGTGCCAGCAGTTTAGTGGGGCAGGCCCAGCATTTT. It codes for CASSLVGQAQHF. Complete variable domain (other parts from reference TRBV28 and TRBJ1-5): DVKVTQSSRYLVKRTGEKVFLECVQDMDHENMFWYRQDPGLGLRLIYFSYDVKMKEKGDIPEGYSVSREKKERFSLILESASTNQTSMYLCASSLVGQAQHFGDGTRLSIL.

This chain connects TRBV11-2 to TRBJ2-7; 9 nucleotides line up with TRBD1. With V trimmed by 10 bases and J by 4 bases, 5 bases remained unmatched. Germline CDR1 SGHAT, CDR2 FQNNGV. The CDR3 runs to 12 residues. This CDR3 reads CATGTGNYEQYF. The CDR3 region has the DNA TGTGCCACCGGGACAGGGAATTACGAGCAGTACTTC.

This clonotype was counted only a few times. The CDR3 DNA is TGTGCCAGCAGCTTAGCCGGGGGGCCCGTCGCAGATACGCAGTATTTT. Its protein is CASSLAGGPVADTQYF. The V gene is TRBV11-3, the J gene TRBJ2-3, with D perhaps matching TRBD2 (7 bases). Per the germline V gene, CDR1 is SGHNT and CDR2 is YENEEA. CDR3 size: 16 residues. V was pared by 1 base and J by 4 bases, with 15 bases between.